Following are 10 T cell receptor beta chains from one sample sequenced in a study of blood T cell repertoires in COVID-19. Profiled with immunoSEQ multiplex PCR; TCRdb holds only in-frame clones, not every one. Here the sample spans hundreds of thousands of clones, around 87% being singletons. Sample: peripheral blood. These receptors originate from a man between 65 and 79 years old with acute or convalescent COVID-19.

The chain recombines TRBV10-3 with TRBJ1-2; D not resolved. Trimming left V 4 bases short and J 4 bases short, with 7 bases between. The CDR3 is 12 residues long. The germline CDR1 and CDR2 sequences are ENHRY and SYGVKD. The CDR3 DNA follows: TGTGCCATCAGTGCGAACGGCTATGGCTACACCTTC. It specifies CAISANGYGYTF.

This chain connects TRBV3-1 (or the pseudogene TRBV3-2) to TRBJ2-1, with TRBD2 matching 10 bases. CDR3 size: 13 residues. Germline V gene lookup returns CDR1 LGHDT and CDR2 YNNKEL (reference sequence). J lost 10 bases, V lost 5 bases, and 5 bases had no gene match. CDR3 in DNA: TGTGCCAGCAGCTTGTCGACTAGCGGGGAGCAGTTCTTC. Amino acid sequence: CASSLSTSGEQFF.

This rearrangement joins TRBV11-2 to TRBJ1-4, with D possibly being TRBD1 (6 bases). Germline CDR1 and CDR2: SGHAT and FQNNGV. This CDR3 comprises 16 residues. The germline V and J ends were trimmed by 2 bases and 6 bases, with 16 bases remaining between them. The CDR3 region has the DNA TGTGCCAGCAGCTTATGGGGGGGCGAGGTGTATGAAAAACTGTTTTTT. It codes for CASSLWGGEVYEKLFF. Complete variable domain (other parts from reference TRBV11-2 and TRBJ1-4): EAGVAQSPRYKIIEKRQSVAFWCNPISGHATLYWYQQILGQGPKLLIQFQNNGVVDDSQLPKDRFSAERLKGVDSTLKIQPAKLEDSAVYLCASSLWGGEVYEKLFFGSGTQLSVL.

CDR3 nucleotide sequence: TGCGCCAGCAGCTTATCGCCGGTGACTGAAGCTTTCTTT. Translated: CASSLSPVTEAFF. The chain joins TRBV5-1 to TRBJ1-1; D remains unclear. V was clipped by 2 bases and J by 5 bases, with 10 bases between them. CDR1 is SGHRS and CDR2 is YFSETQ in the germline V gene. CDR3 length: 13 amino acids. The variable domain in full, completed from reference TRBV5-1 and TRBJ1-1, reads KAGVTQTPRYLIKTRGQQVTLSCSPISGHRSVSWYQQTPGQGLQFLFEYFSETQRNKGNFPGRFSGRQFSNSRSEMNVSTLELGDSALYLCASSLSPVTEAFFGQGTRLTVV.

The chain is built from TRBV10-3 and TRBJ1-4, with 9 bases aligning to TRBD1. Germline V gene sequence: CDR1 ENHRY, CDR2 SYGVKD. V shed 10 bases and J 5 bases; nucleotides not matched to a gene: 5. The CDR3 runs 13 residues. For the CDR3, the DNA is TGTGCCACCTCCGGGACAGGGAATGAAAAACTGTTTTTT. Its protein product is CATSGTGNEKLFF.

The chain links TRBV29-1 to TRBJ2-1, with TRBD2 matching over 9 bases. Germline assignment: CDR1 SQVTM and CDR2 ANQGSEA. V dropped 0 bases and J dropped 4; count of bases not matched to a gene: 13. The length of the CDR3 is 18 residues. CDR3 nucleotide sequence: TGCAGCGTTGAAGATGGAAAGTATCCTAGCGGGACTTACAATGAGCAGTTCTTC. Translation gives CSVEDGKYPSGTYNEQFF.

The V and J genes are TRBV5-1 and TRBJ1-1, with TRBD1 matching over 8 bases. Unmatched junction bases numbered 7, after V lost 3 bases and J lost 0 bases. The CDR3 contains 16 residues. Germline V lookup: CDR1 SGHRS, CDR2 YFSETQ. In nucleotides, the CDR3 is TGCGCCAGCAGCTCGGACAGGGTTTTAGTGAACACTGAAGCTTTCTTT. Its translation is CASSSDRVLVNTEAFF.

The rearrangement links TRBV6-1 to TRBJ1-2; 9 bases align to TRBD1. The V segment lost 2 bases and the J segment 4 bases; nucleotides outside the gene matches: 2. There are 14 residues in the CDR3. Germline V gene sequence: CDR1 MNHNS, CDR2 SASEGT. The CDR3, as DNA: TGTGCCAGCAGTGAACCGGGACAGGGCTATGGCTACACCTTC. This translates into CASSEPGQGYGYTF.

CDR3 in DNA: TGTGCCAGCAGCCTGGGACAGAGCCTTCGGGAAAAACTGTTTTTT. Amino acids: CASSLGQSLREKLFF. The V call is TRBV7-9, the J call TRBJ1-4; 7 bases are shared with TRBD1. There are 15 residues in the CDR3. The trim removed 5 bases at V and 8 bases at J, leaving 11 bases unmatched. The germline V gene has CDR1 SEHNR and CDR2 FQNEAQ (reference sequence).

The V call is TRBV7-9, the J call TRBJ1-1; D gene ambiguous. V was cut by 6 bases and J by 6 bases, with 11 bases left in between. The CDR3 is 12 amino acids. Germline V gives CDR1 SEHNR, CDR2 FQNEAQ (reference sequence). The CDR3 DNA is TGTGCCAGCAGGTACATAGCGGCTGAAGCTTTCTTT. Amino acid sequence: CASRYIAAEAFF.